This T cell receptor beta chain appears in the sequencing data of a study of cytomegalovirus exposure and HLA in healthy donors. Trimming took 1 base from V and 5 from J, leaving 11 bases between them. The germline gives CDR1 SGHAT, CDR2 FQNNGV. This CDR3 has 15 residues. Researchers ran the PCR with 60 Vbeta and 13 Jbeta primers. Produced via immunoSEQ multiplex PCR; TCRdb's table is partial and in-frame only. The sample carries some 150,000 clones, about 10% recorded once. For this clone: The antigen remains unidentified.

The study's findings and limits: TCR beta V segments were, for the most part, productive about 87% or about 30% of the time in an earlier analysis.

What was sequenced was PBMCs. The clonotype comes from a man aged 45 to 65 in good health and CMV-seronegative. The rearrangement uses TRBV11-2 and TRBJ2-2; the D gene is possibly TRBD2 (6 bases). CDR3 amino acids: CASSLGKGGTGELFF. The CDR3 DNA follows: TGTGCCAGCAGCTTAGGGAAAGGAGGGACCGGGGAGCTGTTTTTT.